This TCR beta chain was documented in a study of cytomegalovirus exposure and HLA in healthy donors. Primers: 60 Vbeta forward and 13 Jbeta reverse. Clones were sequenced by immunoSEQ multiplex PCR, and TCRdb holds only the in-frame ones, with some missing. The sample has some 120,000 clones, about 74% seen once. This sequence originates from a woman in her fifties or sixties in good health and CMV-seropositive. Sample: PBMCs.

This chain's CDR3 is CASSPRRGYEQYF. CDR3 sequence (DNA): TGTGCCAGCTCACCACGGAGGGGCTACGAGCAGTACTTC. The gene calls are TRBV18 and TRBJ2-7, with D perhaps matching TRBD2 (6 bases). Trimming left V 1 base short and J 3 bases short, with 7 bases between. The CDR3 is 13 amino acids. CDR1 KGHSH and CDR2 LQKENI come from the germline V gene. Based on the CDR3 plus reference TRBV18 and TRBJ2-7, the full variable domain is NAGVMQNPRHLVRRRGQEARLRCSPMKGHSHVYWYRQLPEEGLKFMVYLQKENIIDESGMPKERFSAEFPKEGPSILRIQQVVRGDSAAYFCASSPRRGYEQYFGPGTRLTVT.